This TCR beta chain appears in the sequencing data of a study of tumor-infiltrating lymphocytes in oesophageal squamous cell carcinoma. TCRdb reanalysed the PCR reads using MiXCR and keeps one entry per CDR3 protein. The sample has fewer than 15,000 distinct CDR3 sequences, roughly 46% seen once. The sequence was collected from a male donor with esophageal squamous cell carcinoma. The sequencing input was normal esophageal tissue next to the tumor.

CDR3 protein: CASSEGDRKMYQPQHF. The CDR3 DNA follows: TGTGCCAGCAGTGAAGGGGACAGGAAGATGTATCAGCCCCAGCATTTT. The genes are TRBV6-1 and TRBJ1-5, with TRBD1 matching 8 bases. With V trimmed by 1 base and J by 5 bases, 7 bases remained unmatched. CDR3 length: 16 residues. CDR1 MNHNS and CDR2 SASEGT come from the germline V gene.